These T cell receptor beta chains were read from a single sample in a study of cytomegalovirus exposure and HLA in healthy donors. Assay used: immunoSEQ multiplex PCR; TCRdb lists only in-frame clones, some missing. The data show around 170,000 clones, roughly 87% seen once. Sequencing used PBMCs. These receptor sequences come from a woman between 45 and 65 years old in good health and CMV-seronegative. CDR3s include the opening cysteine and the closing phenylalanine or tryptophan. Fields, in order: CDR3 DNA, CDR3 protein, D gene, J gene, clone size, V gene. D genes are given only for firm matches. Expanded clones are given a class, and other clones once, few, many or no size at all.

TGCGCCAGCAGCGTGGGTCTAGTTGGTGACAATGAGCAGTTCTTC	CASSVGLVGDNEQFF	.	TRBJ2-1	few	TRBV5-1
TGTGCCAGCGCCCGGGGTGGACTAGCCAAAAACATTCAGTACTTC	CASARGGLAKNIQYF	.	TRBJ2-4	.	TRBV28
TGTGCCACCAGCAGAGATCAGGGAATCGGCATGAACACTGAAGCTTTCTTT	CATSRDQGIGMNTEAFF	.	TRBJ1-1	once	TRBV15
TGTGCCAGCAGCTTGGTCTCTAGCGGGATCTCCTACGAGCAGTACTTC	CASSLVSSGISYEQYF	TRBD2	TRBJ2-7	.	TRBV5-6
TGTGCCAGCAGTATTCGAACCCCTTTGACAGGGGTCAAAGATACGCAGTATTTT	CASSIRTPLTGVKDTQYF	TRBD1	TRBJ2-3	.	TRBV27
TGTGCCAGCAGCTCAGACGGACAGGGGGTGAACACTGAAGCTTTCTTT	CASSSDGQGVNTEAFF	TRBD1	TRBJ1-1	.	TRBV7-6
TGTGCCAGCAGCTCCTCTAAGAGCACCGGGGAGCTGTTTTTT	CASSSSKSTGELFF	.	TRBJ2-2	.	TRBV9
TGTGCCAGCAGTTTATGGGCTAGCGGGGGGGCAAGCAATGAGCAGTTCTTC	CASSLWASGGASNEQFF	TRBD2	TRBJ2-1	.	TRBV28
TGTGCCAGCAGTCCCGCCGCTTGGCCAGAGACCCAGTACTTC	CASSPAAWPETQYF	.	TRBJ2-5	few	TRBV27
TGTGCCAGCAGCTCATACAGGGGGAATCCCTACGAGCAGTACTTC	CASSSYRGNPYEQYF	TRBD1	TRBJ2-7	few	TRBV11-2
TGCGCCAGCAGTGAGGGGACAGGCCTGCCACTCTCCTACGAGCAGTACTTC	CASSEGTGLPLSYEQYF	TRBD1	TRBJ2-7	.	TRBV10-1
TGTGCCAGTAGTATTAAGGTCCGGGGGGGGACTAGCGGCCGCACAGATACGCAGTATTTT	CASSIKVRGGTSGRTDTQYF	TRBD2	TRBJ2-3	once	TRBV19
TGTGCCAGCAGTGAAGTAGAGGGTCTCCACGAGCAGTACTTC	CASSEVEGLHEQYF	.	TRBJ2-7	.	TRBV2
TGTGCCAGCAGCAAAGGGACTCACTCCTACGAGCAGTACTTC	CASSKGTHSYEQYF	.	TRBJ2-7	.	TRBV21-1
TGTGCCAGCAGCTTAGATCGACTAGCTGGGCAGTACTTC	CASSLDRLAGQYF	TRBD2	TRBJ2-7	.	TRBV11-2
TGTGCCAGCAGCTCCACCTCTAGCGGCACGCAGTATTTT	CASSSTSSGTQYF	TRBD2	TRBJ2-3	.	TRBV7-9
TGTGCCAGCAGCGCGGTGGTAGCGGGAGGGACCGGGGAGCTGTTTTTT	CASSAVVAGGTGELFF	TRBD2	TRBJ2-2	.	TRBV19
TGTGCCAGCAGTTACTCGGAGGGGACTTCCTACGAGCAGTACTTC	CASSYSEGTSYEQYF	.	TRBJ2-7	once	TRBV6-5
TGTGCCAGCTCACAAGCGACTAGCCTGGGAGAGACCCAGTACTTC	CASSQATSLGETQYF	TRBD2	TRBJ2-5	.	TRBV18
TGTGCCAGCGGTAAGGGGTTGGGTTCACCCCTCCACTTT	CASGKGLGSPLHF	.	TRBJ1-6	.	TRBV27
TGTGCCAGCAGCTTCCGGGACAGGAGCACAGATACGCAGTATTTT	CASSFRDRSTDTQYF	TRBD1	TRBJ2-3	.	TRBV7-8
TGTGCCAGCAGTGAAGCGTTCGGGGGAAGCGTTCAGCCCCAGCATTTT	CASSEAFGGSVQPQHF	.	TRBJ1-5	.	TRBV2
TGTGCCAGCAGCTCGGGAGCCTGGTACAATGAGCAGTTCTTC	CASSSGAWYNEQFF	.	TRBJ2-1	.	TRBV5-4
TGTGCCAGCAGCGTAGGGGCAGGGGAGTACGAGCAGTACTTC	CASSVGAGEYEQYF	.	TRBJ2-7	.	TRBV9
TGTGCCAGCAGCTCCCACGAGGAGTCGAACACTGAAGCTTTCTTT	CASSSHEESNTEAFF	.	TRBJ1-1	.	TRBV7-6
TGTGCCACCAGCAGGGAAGGGACAGGGGTCACAGATACGCAGTATTTT	CATSREGTGVTDTQYF	TRBD1	TRBJ2-3	.	TRBV15
TGTGCCAGCAGCGAGACAGGCCTAACCAACTATGGCTACACCTTC	CASSETGLTNYGYTF	.	TRBJ1-2	.	TRBV28
TGTGCCAGCAGCTTTGCGGGACTAGGTCCGACAGATACGCAGTATTTT	CASSFAGLGPTDTQYF	TRBD2	TRBJ2-3	.	TRBV7-2
TGTGCCAGCAATCCTAGGGGGCCAGCCTACGAGCAGTACTTC	CASNPRGPAYEQYF	TRBD1	TRBJ2-7	.	TRBV28
TGTGCCAGCAGCCTCAGGGGTGATGGGGCCAACGTCCTGACTTTC	CASSLRGDGANVLTF	.	TRBJ2-6	.	TRBV9
TGCGCCAGCAGCTTGAACGGTGGGGCCAACGTCCTGACTTTC	CASSLNGGANVLTF	.	TRBJ2-6	.	TRBV5-1
TGTGCCAGCAGTCCCCAAGGACAGGCCGCGTATGGCTACACCTTC	CASSPQGQAAYGYTF	TRBD1	TRBJ1-2	.	TRBV27
TGCGCCAGCAGCAACGACAGGGGGGGCTACGAGCAGTACTTC	CASSNDRGGYEQYF	TRBD1	TRBJ2-7	.	TRBV5-1
TGTGCCAGCAGCTTAGCGGGCGCCGGGGAGCTGTTTTTT	CASSLAGAGELFF	.	TRBJ2-2	.	TRBV7-8
TGTGCCAGCAGCGCGGGTAATCAGCCCCAGCATTTT	CASSAGNQPQHF	.	TRBJ1-5	.	TRBV9
TGTGCCAGCAGTTTAAGCGCCCCGGGGACCCAGTACTTC	CASSLSAPGTQYF	.	TRBJ2-5	.	TRBV28
TGTGCCAGCAGCACTTACAGGGGGCGCGAGCAGTACTTC	CASSTYRGREQYF	TRBD1	TRBJ2-7	.	TRBV7-6
TGTGCCAGCAGCTTAGCTGGGGGGAACAATGAGCAGTTCTTC	CASSLAGGNNEQFF	.	TRBJ2-1	.	TRBV7-2
TGTGCCAGCATTAGGGGACGGACAGGGATTAACTATGGCTACACCTTC	CASIRGRTGINYGYTF	TRBD1	TRBJ1-2	.	TRBV2
TGTGCCACAAAGGAGGGGACAGATACGCAGTATTTT	CATKEGTDTQYF	.	TRBJ2-3	.	TRBV19
TGTGCCAGCAGTGAAGGGCAGGGTAGGGATACGCAGTATTTT	CASSEGQGRDTQYF	.	TRBJ2-3	.	TRBV2
TGTGCCACCCACAGACAGGGCGAAAGGCGGTACTTC	CATHRQGERRYF	TRBD1	TRBJ2-7	.	TRBV6-1
TGTGCCAGCAGCGCGGACAGGGGTGGGTACGAGCAGTACTTC	CASSADRGGYEQYF	TRBD1	TRBJ2-7	few	TRBV9
TGTGCCAGCAGTGAAGGACAGGGGATGAACACTGAAGCTTTCTTT	CASSEGQGMNTEAFF	TRBD1	TRBJ1-1	.	TRBV28
TGTGCCAGCAGCCAAACACGGGGACAGGGCAAGGGTCGGGAGCAGTACTTC	CASSQTRGQGKGREQYF	TRBD1	TRBJ2-7	.	TRBV5-4
TGTGCCAGTAGTATAGCGGGAGCCTCCTACGAGCAGTACTTC	CASSIAGASYEQYF	.	TRBJ2-7	.	TRBV19
TGTGCCAGCAGCCCCCTGGGGACAGCAAACACTGAAGCTTTCTTT	CASSPLGTANTEAFF	TRBD1	TRBJ1-1	.	TRBV9
TGTGCCACCAGGGCTAGCGGGAGGTCGAACACCGGGGAGCTGTTTTTT	CATRASGRSNTGELFF	TRBD2	TRBJ2-2	.	TRBV11-2
TGTGCCAGCAGTGAAATCAGGGCAGGGGCTTCTCCCGGCTACACCTTC	CASSEIRAGASPGYTF	.	TRBJ1-2	.	TRBV2
TGTGCCAGCAGTGAATTGCTACAGCCCCAGCATTTT	CASSELLQPQHF	.	TRBJ1-5	.	TRBV2